What follows are 31 T cell receptor beta chains derived from one specimen sequenced in a study of blood T cell repertoires in COVID-19. Assay used: immunoSEQ multiplex PCR; TCRdb lists only in-frame clones, some missing. Seen here are under 250,000 clones, approximately 89% observed once, and the top ten hold approximately 6%. The sequenced sample was peripheral blood. The source of these receptors is a woman aged 25-40 years with COVID-19, enrolled during active disease.

Details on this clone: The junction departs from germline at one end; a sequencing error may be responsible. This chain links TRBV7-7 with TRBJ2-7; D remains ambiguous. The CDR3 spans 14 residues. The germline CDR1 and CDR2 sequences are SSHAT and FNYEAQ (reference sequence). CDR3 in amino acids: CASSPTVLSYEQYF. The CDR3 nucleotides read TGTGCTAGCAGCCCCACAGTATTGTCCTACGAGCAGTACTTC.

The V call is TRBV29-1, the J call TRBJ2-5; possible D gene TRBD1, 6 bases. Germline V CDR1 and CDR2: SQVTM, ANQGSEA. Trimming took 7 bases from V and 2 from J, leaving 11 bases between them. This CDR3 has 12 amino acids. The CDR3 here is CSAGTGQETQYF. The CDR3 bases are TGCAGCGCTGGAACAGGGCAAGAGACCCAGTACTTC.

The rearrangement links TRBV11-3 to TRBJ1-1; the D gene is possibly TRBD1 (6 bases). Germline lookup yields CDR1 SGHNT and CDR2 YENEEA. The CDR3 is made up of 17 amino acids. V lost 0 bases and J 0 bases, leaving 14 bases between the germline ends. The CDR3 nucleotides are TGTGCCAGCAGCTTAGATTTGTGGGGGCCCATGAACACTGAAGCTTTCTTT. It is translated as CASSLDLWGPMNTEAFF.

The CDR3 bases are TGCGCCAGCAGCCAAGATTGGGAGGGGGTAGGCTGGATCTACGAGCAGTACTTC. This codes for CASSQDWEGVGWIYEQYF. This chain connects TRBV4-3 to TRBJ2-7; a possible D gene is TRBD2 (7 bases). V lost 0 bases and J 3 bases, leaving 21 bases between the germline ends. The CDR3 consists of 18 residues. Germline loops: CDR1 LGHNA, CDR2 YSLEER.

The chain has TRBV5-4 and TRBJ2-3; 10 nucleotides agree with TRBD1. The length of the CDR3 is 16 residues. The V segment lost 1 base and the J segment 1 base; nucleotides outside the gene matches: 3. The germline V gene has CDR1 SGHNT and CDR2 YYREEE (reference sequence). The CDR3 here is CASSLPGTGGTDTQYF. The CDR3 bases are TGTGCCAGCAGCTTGCCTGGGACAGGGGGCACAGATACGCAGTATTTT.

This chain links TRBV4-1 with TRBJ1-2; D is unclear. V dropped 2 bases and J dropped 6 bases, with 16 bases sitting between them. CDR1 MGHRA and CDR2 YSYEKL come from the germline V gene. This CDR3 spans 15 amino acids. The CDR3 sequence: CASSQLSVKRNGYTF. The CDR3 DNA reads as TGCGCCAGCAGCCAATTGAGTGTGAAGAGAAATGGCTACACCTTC.

V is TRBV29-1 and J is TRBJ2-7, with a possible D match to TRBD1 (6 bases). In germline, CDR1 is SQVTM, CDR2 ANQGSEA. V was clipped by 5 bases and J by 5 bases, with 16 bases between them. There are 13 residues in the CDR3. CDR3 amino acids: CSVPGQGKNEQYF. DNA of the CDR3: TGCAGCGTTCCCGGGCAGGGGAAGAACGAGCAGTACTTC.

The V gene is TRBV27, the J gene TRBJ2-2; 7 nucleotides line up with TRBD1. The CDR3 spans 14 residues. CDR1 and CDR2 from the germline V gene are MNHEY and SMNVEV (reference sequence). Unmatched junction bases numbered 2, after V lost 1 base and J lost 6 bases. The CDR3 region has the DNA TGTGCCAGCAGTTTATTACAGGGGCCCGGGGAGCTGTTTTTT. Translation: CASSLLQGPGELFF.

The V call is TRBV29-1, the J call TRBJ2-3, with D possibly matching TRBD1 (5 bases). The CDR3 consists of 14 residues. V shed 5 bases and J shed 3 bases, with 15 bases lying between them. CDR1 and CDR2 (germline): SQVTM, ANQGSEA. CDR3 in amino acids: CSVPQGQGTDTQYF. The DNA for the CDR3 is TGCAGCGTTCCCCAAGGGCAGGGAACAGATACGCAGTATTTT.

The V gene is TRBV27, the J gene TRBJ1-5, with 7 bases identical to TRBD1. Trimming removed 5 bases from V and 4 bases from J; junction bases left unmatched: 5. Germline V gives CDR1 MNHEY, CDR2 SMNVEV (reference sequence). The length of the CDR3 is 14 residues. Written as DNA, the CDR3 is TGTGCCAGCAGTACCGGACAGGTTAATCAGCCCCAGCATTTT. Protein product: CASSTGQVNQPQHF.

The chain employs TRBV6-5 and TRBJ1-4; D may be TRBD1 (5 bases). V was shortened by 2 bases and J by 4 bases, with 8 bases between the two germline ends. Germline values: CDR1 MNHEY, CDR2 SVGAGI. The CDR3 has 14 residues. The CDR3 DNA sequence: TGTGCCAGCAGTTACGACGACAGTAATGAAAAACTGTTTTTT. As protein: CASSYDDSNEKLFF.

The chain employs TRBV11-3 and TRBJ1-1, with 8 bases lining up with TRBD1. V lost 1 base, J lost 4 bases, and 5 bases stayed unmatched. Per the germline V gene, CDR1 is SGHNT and CDR2 is YENEEA. The length of the CDR3 is 15 residues. In nucleotides, the CDR3 is TGTGCCAGCAGCTTAGCCTCAGGGACAGGCACTGAAGCTTTCTTT. Translation: CASSLASGTGTEAFF.

The rearrangement uses TRBV6-5 and TRBJ1-5; 7 bases line up with TRBD1. This CDR3 region has 13 residues. Germline V gene lookup returns CDR1 MNHEY and CDR2 SVGAGI. J gave up 10 bases and V 0 bases, and 3 bases lay outside the gene matches. CDR3 residues: CASSYSTGSPQHF. In DNA, the CDR3 is TGTGCCAGCAGTTACTCGACAGGGTCCCCCCAGCATTTT.

The J gene is TRBJ1-2, the V gene TRBV15, with TRBD1 as a possible D gene (6 bases). Germline assignment: CDR1 LNHNV and CDR2 YYDKDF (reference sequence). The V end was cut by 0 bases, the J end by 6 bases, with 17 bases between. This CDR3 spans 16 amino acids. This CDR3 reads CATSRDRTVGPDGYTF. The CDR3 bases are TGTGCCACCAGCAGAGATCGGACAGTTGGACCAGATGGCTACACCTTC.

The rearrangement links TRBV9 to TRBJ2-1, with 8 nucleotides matching TRBD2. Germline CDR1 and CDR2: SGDLS and YYNGEE. V shed 0 bases, J shed 6 bases, and the junction held 8 bases outside the gene matches. The CDR3 is 16 residues long. CDR3 in amino acids: CASSVGGSGRLNEQFF. Here the CDR3 DNA reads TGTGCCAGCAGCGTAGGAGGGAGCGGGAGACTCAATGAGCAGTTCTTC.

The chain employs TRBV12-3 or TRBV12-4 and TRBJ2-1; 7 nucleotides match TRBD2. The J segment lost 9 bases and the V segment lost 2 bases, leaving 4 bases of the junction unmatched. The CDR3 consists of 13 residues. The CDR3 protein is CASSLRRGSEQFF. In nucleotides, the CDR3 is TGTGCCAGCAGTTTACGGCGGGGGTCTGAGCAGTTCTTC.

The table lists this clone with a count of one. This chain links TRBV3-1 (or the pseudogene TRBV3-2) with TRBJ2-7; no clear D. The CDR3 is made up of 16 amino acids. V dropped 4 bases and J dropped 4 bases, with 20 bases sitting between them. The germline V gene has CDR1 LGHDT and CDR2 YNNKEL (reference sequence). CDR3 sequence: CASSPRVSRGPYEQYV. CDR3 DNA sequence: TGTGCCAGCAGCCCCCGGGTCTCCCGCGGCCCGTACGAGCAGTACGTC.

The chain links TRBV7-2 to TRBJ1-5; weak D call: TRBD1 (5 bases). Germline CDR1 SGHTA, CDR2 FQGNSA. V was pared by 1 base and J by 11 bases, with 12 bases between. This CDR3 contains 13 residues. In nucleotides, the CDR3 is TGTGCCAGCAGCTTAGGGGGACTCTGGACCCAGCATTTT. Amino acids: CASSLGGLWTQHF.

The chain has TRBV10-3 and TRBJ2-5; 9 bases align to TRBD1. V trimming: 6 bases; J trimming: 6 bases; junction bases outside the gene matches: 5. CDR3 length: 13 amino acids. Germline V gives CDR1 ENHRY, CDR2 SYGVKD. CDR3 region: CAIRGQGMQTQYF. The CDR3 DNA reads TGTGCCATCAGGGGACAGGGTATGCAGACCCAGTACTTC.

There are a few counts of this clone. The genes are TRBV5-1 and TRBJ2-2; the D is unclear. V was trimmed by 0 bases and J by 6 bases, leaving 9 bases between them. The germline CDR1 and CDR2 sequences are SGHRS and YFSETQ. The CDR3 length is 14 residues. The CDR3 loop is CASSLAFEAGELFF. The DNA of the CDR3 is TGCGCCAGCAGCTTGGCCTTTGAGGCCGGGGAGCTGTTTTTT.

The chain links TRBV7-2 to TRBJ1-2, with D tentatively TRBD1 (6 bases). CDR3 length equals 14 residues. Germline V gives CDR1 SGHTA, CDR2 FQGNSA. Trimming took off 5 bases at V and 1 base at J, with 11 bases between the two ends. In nucleotides, the CDR3 is TGTGCCAGCAGCAGGCCGGACAGTAACTATGGCTACACCTTC. Its protein product is CASSRPDSNYGYTF. The full variable domain, in which reference TRBV7-2 and TRBJ1-2 provide the parts outside the CDR3, is GAGVSQSPSNKVTEKGKDVELRCDPISGHTALYWYRQSLGQGLEFLIYFQGNSAPDKSGLPSDRFSAERTGGSVSTLTIQRTQQEDSAVYLCASSRPDSNYGYTFGSGTRLTVV.

This clone was found once. The chain uses TRBV4-3 and TRBJ1-2, with TRBD1 matching 7 bases. The CDR3 contains 15 residues. Germline CDR1 is LGHNA and CDR2 is YSLEER. J lost 4 bases, V lost 1 base, and 6 bases had no gene match. In nucleotides, the CDR3 is TGCGCCAGCAGCCAAGTCGGGACAGACACCTATGGCTACACCTTC. Its protein product is CASSQVGTDTYGYTF.

The rearrangement joins TRBV20-1 to TRBJ2-3; D remains unclear. The CDR3 length is 11 residues. In germline, CDR1 is DFQATT, CDR2 SNEGSKA (reference sequence). CDR3 nucleotide sequence: TGCAGCCTTACAAGCACAGATACGCAGTATTTT. Residues: CSLTSTDTQYF.

The rearrangement uses TRBV24-1 and TRBJ2-2, with 10 positions matching TRBD1. Germline V gene sequence: CDR1 KGHDR, CDR2 SFDVKD. The CDR3 consists of 14 residues. Unmatched junction bases numbered 2, after V lost 6 bases and J lost 5 bases. CDR3 protein: CATSRGQGTGELFF. CDR3 sequence (DNA): TGTGCCACCAGTAGGGGACAGGGGACCGGGGAGCTGTTTTTT.

This chain links TRBV7-2 with TRBJ1-3; 7 nucleotides agree with TRBD1. From germline, CDR1 is SGHTA and CDR2 FQGNSA. The junction had 9 bases not matched to a gene; V was cut back by 5 bases and J by 2 bases. The CDR3 consists of 16 residues. As DNA, the CDR3 is TGTGCCAGCAGCGGGGGGACAGCCGTTACTGGAAACACCATATATTTT. It specifies CASSGGTAVTGNTIYF.

This chain joins TRBV5-1 and TRBJ2-1, with TRBD2 matching over 11 bases. Germline CDR1 reads SGHRS; CDR2 reads YFSETQ. J was trimmed by 8 bases and V by 1 base; bases with no gene match: 5. The CDR3 extends over 15 amino acids. CDR3 in amino acids: CASSLTSGSVDEQFF. CDR3 nucleotides: TGCGCCAGCAGCTTGACTAGCGGGAGTGTCGATGAGCAGTTCTTC.

The chain combines TRBV4-1 with TRBJ2-4; D ambiguous. The CDR3 has 14 amino acids. V was pared by 2 bases and J by 3 bases, with 8 bases between. Germline-derived CDR1 and CDR2 are MGHRA and YSYEKL. CDR3 sequence: CASSQSPHKNIQYF. CDR3 DNA sequence: TGCGCCAGCAGCCAATCCCCCCACAAAAACATTCAGTACTTC.

This chain connects TRBV4-1 to TRBJ2-3, with D tentatively TRBD1 (6 bases). Germline CDR1 is MGHRA and CDR2 is YSYEKL. This CDR3 comprises 15 residues. The V gene lost 5 bases and the J gene lost 4 bases, with 16 bases spanning the gap. CDR3 DNA: TGCGCCAGCAGCGTTAGATTGGGGGCACCAGATACGCAGTATTTT. Translation gives CASSVRLGAPDTQYF.

The V call is TRBV6-5, the J call TRBJ1-6; 9 nucleotides agree with TRBD1. Germline loops: CDR1 MNHEY, CDR2 SVGAGI. There are 16 residues in the CDR3. The V segment lost 0 bases and the J segment 10 bases; nucleotides outside the gene matches: 7. CDR3 amino acids: CASSYSLGQGPSPLHF. CDR3 nucleotides: TGTGCCAGCAGTTACTCGTTGGGACAGGGACCCTCACCCCTCCACTTT.

The chain is built from TRBV6-2 or TRBV6-3 and TRBJ2-7, with a possible D match to TRBD1 (5 bases). The CDR3 covers 16 residues. The germline V gene has CDR1 MNHEY and CDR2 SVGEGT. V lost 6 bases, J lost 0 bases, and 18 bases lay in between. CDR3 sequence: CASSSAWGQVSYEQYV. CDR3 bases: TGTGCCAGCAGCTCAGCGTGGGGCCAGGTCTCCTACGAGCAGTACGTC.

This clone was seen once. The DNA of the CDR3 is TGCGCCAGCAGCCAAGAGGGATCTCAGGGGACCGGGGAGCTGTTTTTT. Translating gives CASSQEGSQGTGELFF. The chain has TRBV4-3 and TRBJ2-2; D may be TRBD1 (6 bases). V was cut by 0 bases and J by 5 bases, with 13 bases left in between. The CDR3 is made up of 16 amino acids. Germline CDR1 reads LGHNA; CDR2 reads YSLEER.